This TCR beta chain came from a study of human T cells and chemical hapten exposure. Findings of the study overall: Among TCRs, those above 1 in 1000 frequency were unaffected by DPC sensitization.

Time point meaning: patch test 2, 6 weeks after DPC sensitization. The treatment is: therapeutic diphenylcyclopropenone sensitization with weekly scalp DPC. Patches went on only after blood had been drawn each time. A remark on this clonotype: The antigen remains unidentified.

Individual cDNA molecules (in the library) carried attached unique molecular identifiers. TCRdb re-called the RACE reads through MiXCR, storing one row per CDR3 protein. This sample has about 350,000 distinct CDR3 sequences, with roughly 6% found just once. CDR1 MNHEY and CDR2 SVGAGI come from the germline V gene. The ends lost 8 bases at V and 8 bases at J; junction bases unmatched: 10. This CDR3 region has 14 residues. This TCR derives from a woman aged 18-30 years with alopecia areata. Some clones in this sample may be carry-over from other donors' samples. The rearrangement joins TRBV6-5 to TRBJ1-3; 9 bases fit TRBD1. The source material was whole blood, sampled in connection with sensitization to the hapten diphenylcyclopropenone (DPC). The CDR3 reads CASADRGVEDTIYF. DNA for the CDR3: TGTGCCAGCGCTGACAGGGGGGTTGAAGACACCATATATTTT.